This passage covers 8 T cell receptor beta chains from one sample sequenced in a study of blood T cells in healthy people across ages. A second PCR, run for about 7 to 11 cycles, used a sample-barcoded 5' primer plus a J-beta primer mix. MiXCR, applied by TCRdb to the 5' RACE reads, yields one record per CDR3 protein. The repertoire holds about 680,000 distinct CDR3 sequences, with about half as singletons. What was sequenced was blood. These receptors were taken from a woman aged 55-70 years in good health.

The gene calls are TRBV28 and TRBJ2-5; 7 bases map to TRBD2. The CDR3 extends over 15 amino acids. Germline CDR1 and CDR2: MDHEN and SYDVKM. V was clipped by 5 bases and J by 2 bases; unmatched bases: 8. CDR3 in DNA: TGTGCCAGCAGTCGCATTGGACTAGTTCAAGAGACCCAGTACTTC. This gives the protein CASSRIGLVQETQYF.

The chain is built from TRBV29-1 and TRBJ2-1; TRBD2 matches at 10 bases. The trim removed 0 bases at V and 4 bases at J, leaving 6 bases unmatched. The CDR3 length is 16 residues. The germline CDR1 and CDR2 sequences are SQVTM and ANQGSEA. The CDR3 here is CSVEDPLAGRYNEQFF. The CDR3 region has the DNA TGCAGCGTTGAAGACCCACTAGCGGGAAGGTACAATGAGCAGTTCTTC.

This clonotype was picked up many times. The gene calls are TRBV20-1 and TRBJ2-5; no definite D call. The V gene's germline CDR1 is DFQATT and CDR2 SNEGSKA (reference sequence). The CDR3 sequence is 15 residues long. V was shortened by 3 bases and J by 0 bases, with 14 bases between the two germline ends. The CDR3 protein is CSASIGQTYQETQYF. The CDR3 DNA reads TGCAGTGCTAGCATTGGGCAGACGTACCAAGAGACCCAGTACTTC.

The chain joins TRBV27 to TRBJ2-7, with 7 positions matching TRBD2. V lost 2 bases, J lost 2 bases, and 3 bases stayed unmatched. Germline V gene lookup returns CDR1 MNHEY and CDR2 SMNVEV (reference sequence). There are 14 residues in the CDR3. In DNA form, the CDR3 reads TGTGCCAGCAGTTTACGGGGGGTTGCCTACGAGCAGTACTTC. As protein: CASSLRGVAYEQYF.

This clonotype was recorded many times. The CDR3 nucleotides read TGTGCCAGCAGCTTCACTCAGGGACACTACGAGCAGTACTTC. This gives the protein CASSFTQGHYEQYF. The chain carries TRBV7-2 and TRBJ2-7; maybe TRBD1 (6 bases). This CDR3 is built from 14 residues. The germline CDR1 and CDR2 sequences are SGHTA and FQGNSA. Trimming shortened V by 3 bases and J by 3 bases, and 12 bases separated the two germline ends. The full variable domain, with the rest looked up from reference TRBV7-2 and TRBJ2-7, is GAGVSQSPSNKVTEKGKDVELRCDPISGHTALYWYRQSLGQGLEFLIYFQGNSAPDKSGLPSDRFSAERTGGSVSTLTIQRTQQEDSAVYLCASSFTQGHYEQYFGPGTRLTVT.

The chain combines TRBV6-5 with TRBJ2-1, with no clear D. CDR3 length: 13 residues. Germline assignment: CDR1 MNHEY and CDR2 SVGAGI. V was shortened by 5 bases and J by 9 bases, with 14 bases between the two germline ends. The CDR3 DNA is TGTGCCAGCAGTCCGGGTCTCTTAGGTGAGCAGTTCTTC. Residues: CASSPGLLGEQFF.

The chain joins TRBV6-2 or TRBV6-3 to TRBJ1-2; no firm D call. CDR1 and CDR2 (germline): MNHEY, SVGEGT. Trimming took 6 bases from V and 4 from J, leaving 18 bases between them. The CDR3 runs 15 residues. The CDR3 is CASSFHLPPGYGYTF. The DNA for the CDR3 is TGTGCCAGCAGCTTTCATTTACCTCCTGGCTATGGCTACACCTTC.

This clonotype appeared a single time. The chain links TRBV11-2 to TRBJ1-4; D gene uncertain. The CDR3 spans 15 residues. CDR1 is SGHAT, CDR2 FQNNGV, per germline. Trimming cost V 4 bases and J 0 bases, with 9 bases left between them. The CDR3 loop is CASSSNLATNEKLFF. The CDR3 DNA follows: TGTGCCAGCAGCTCAAACCTTGCAACTAATGAAAAACTGTTTTTT.